Listed here is a single TCR beta chain. The repertoire was sequenced with immunoSEQ multiplex PCR; TCRdb's copy has only in-frame clones and lacks some. This repertoire shows approximately 75,000 clones, 95% to 98% found once; its top ten account for approximately 0.18%. This entry is derived from a study of technical replicates of blood from a few donors. V was pared by 4 bases and J by 4 bases, with 15 bases between. The CDR3 is 15 amino acids. Germline loops: CDR1 SGHNT, CDR2 YYREEE (reference sequence). The clonotype comes from a human donor in good health. The source material was T cells isolated from PBMCs. The chain couples TRBV5-4 to TRBJ1-3; tentatively, D is TRBD1 (6 bases). The CDR3 protein is CASSPGAGDGNTIYF. CDR3 in DNA: TGTGCCAGCAGCCCAGGGGCAGGGGACGGAAACACCATATATTTT. Supplemented by reference TRBV5-4 and TRBJ1-3, the full variable domain reads ETGVTQSPTHLIKTRGQQVTLRCSSQSGHNTVSWYQQALGQGPQFIFQYYREEENGRGNFPPRFSGLQFPNYSSELNVNALELDDSALYLCASSPGAGDGNTIYFGEGSWLTVV.